Listed below are T cell receptor beta chains from one sample, sequenced in a study of T cell changes during pregnancy in multiple sclerosis. The method was immunoSEQ multiplex PCR; TCRdb's version includes in-frame clones alone and lacks a portion of them. The sample contains some 38,000 clones, 91% of which appear only once. The input for sequencing was CD4+ T cells from peripheral blood mononuclear cells, taken in the third trimester of pregnancy. The receptors stem from a female donor in good health, enrolled as a control in a pregnancy study. The conserved cysteine and the conserved F or W are not part of the CDR3 here.

v_gene	len	j_gene	CDR3aa
TRBV5-4	15	TRBJ2-2	ASSSRLAGVASGELF
TRBV5-6	14	TRBJ2-3	ASSFGWDSGTDTQY
TRBV6-5	9	TRBJ2-7	ASRENYEQY
TRBV5-1	15	TRBJ2-7	ASSSGRTAGEPYEQY
TRBV28	13	TRBJ1-1	ASSWATAMNTEAF
TRBV6-1	15	TRBJ1-1	ASSEPPGGTLNTEAF
TRBV2	11	TRBJ2-7	ASGVGQSYEQY
TRBV2	13	TRBJ2-1	ASQGESRATGEQF
TRBV5-1	15	TRBJ2-1	ASSFGRGGLSYNEQF
TRBV7-3	11	TRBJ1-2	ASSKGQGDGYT
TRBV28	13	TRBJ1-2	ASRDRGINGGGYT
TRBV6-4	11	TRBJ2-3	ASSKASTDTQY
TRBV19	13	TRBJ2-5	ASSRQGAGQETQY
TRBV5-1	12	TRBJ2-7	ASSRGTGAYEQY
TRBV2	10	TRBJ2-1	ASSEERNEQF
TRBV14	14	TRBJ1-1	ASSQSTGLVSTEAF
TRBV6-5	12	TRBJ1-2	ASSYQGKGYGYT
TRBV18	10	TRBJ2-7	ASSRQGSEQY
TRBV25-1	13	TRBJ1-5	ASSDARNSNQPQH
TRBV15	13	TRBJ2-3	ATSRTRTSTDTQY
TRBV18	15	TRBJ2-6	ASSLTRDRIGANVLT
TRBV7-9	14	TRBJ1-2	ASSFSVEDRNYGYT
TRBV27	15	TRBJ2-3	ASSPWGRGSSTDTQY
TRBV7-6	12	TRBJ2-2	ASSSGQGAGELF
TRBV4-3	13	TRBJ2-2	ASSPGPAVPGELF
TRBV7-2	11	TRBJ2-7	ASSLRRLYEQY
TRBV6-4	14	TRBJ2-1	ASSDGTSGGANEQF
TRBV4-1	15	TRBJ2-5	ASSQDRSSGVRETQY
TRBV5-1	14	TRBJ1-1	ASSFGTRGANTEAF
TRBV18	13	TRBJ2-1	ASSSGTGGWDEQF
TRBV5-4	14	TRBJ1-1	ASSPVTGTGDTEAF
TRBV18	13	TRBJ1-5	ASSPLSGRAEPQH
TRBV6-5	11	TRBJ1-4	ASGRGINEKLF
TRBV5-1	12	TRBJ1-4	ASSLEQGFEKLF
TRBV7-2	13	TRBJ2-1	ASSLASGGWDEQF
TRBV5-1	18	TRBJ2-4	ASSLAPTSGGAGAKNIQY
TRBV2	13	TRBJ2-5	ASSLLTTDQETQY
TRBV4-1	16	TRBJ2-6	ASSPSGDPLWRANVLT
TRBV28	9	TRBJ1-4	ASSANEKLF
TRBV19	16	TRBJ1-4	ASSSNVPGQGWTEKLF
TRBV18	10	TRBJ2-5	ASSPGEETQY
TRBV19	14	TRBJ2-7	ASSPRPGGGGYEQY
TRBV6-5	13	TRBJ2-7	ASSKTQGAAYEQY
TRBV5-1	12	TRBJ2-5	ASSSFGLQETQY
TRBV30	12	TRBJ1-5	AWSETQINQPQH
TRBV10-3	14	TRBJ2-2	AIREGLAGNTGELF
TRBV9	13	TRBJ2-1	ASSATVLPYNEQF
TRBV28	14	TRBJ2-7	ASSPSGTSANYEQY
TRBV5-1	14	TRBJ2-1	ASSLGLAGGPREQF
TRBV27	12	TRBJ1-3	ASSRTGRGNTIY
TRBV5-1	11	TRBJ1-1	ASSDQENTEAF
TRBV19	11	TRBJ1-5	ASSQGDDQPQH